The clone carrying this TCR beta chain was observed a few times. The data were taken from a study of control samples from healthy donors and cancer patients. TCRdb keeps only in-frame clones here, not all; method: immunoSEQ multiplex PCR. The data contain approximately 110,000 clones, approximately 90% of them singletons. This receptor was identified in a human donor in good health. The donor label of this sample is uncertain. Sample: blood.

The CDR3 region has the DNA TGCAGCGTTGGGACAGCCTTGAAAGCTTTCTTT. Translated: CSVGTALKAFF. This chain uses TRBV29-1 with TRBJ1-1; possibly TRBD1 for D (6 bases). The germline CDR1 and CDR2 sequences are SQVTM and ANQGSEA. Trimming removed 4 bases at V and 9 bases at J, with 12 bases between. This CDR3 is 11 amino acids long.